These 31 T cell receptor beta chains came from one sample sequenced in a study of blood T cell repertoires in COVID-19 (dated by TCRdb to about 2020). Library generation was performed with the immunoSEQ multiplex PCR assay. In its TCRdb copy, this immuneACCESS table keeps in-frame sequences only and misses some clones. Where compared with another copy, unresolved V genes explain less than half of these, and the others have no known cause. This sample is represented by about 68,000 clones; roughly 86% of them were singletons. The biggest ten clones account for roughly 4% of the sample. Sequenced: peripheral blood. These receptors came from a man aged 50 or older with acute or convalescent COVID-19.

This clone was detected a few times. The chain employs TRBV27 and TRBJ1-2; possible D gene TRBD1, 6 bases. This CDR3 has 15 residues. Trimming shortened V by 6 bases and J by 7 bases, and 21 bases separated the two germline ends. Per germline, CDR1 MNHEY and CDR2 SMNVEV (reference sequence). CDR3 sequence: CASRATPTGFSGYTF. For the CDR3, the DNA is TGTGCCAGCAGAGCCACCCCGACAGGATTTTCTGGCTACACCTTC.

The V and J genes are TRBV7-2 and TRBJ2-3, with TRBD2 identical over 7 bases. The CDR3 is 16 residues long. CDR1 is SGHTA and CDR2 is FQGNSA in the germline V gene. J lost 0 bases, V lost 1 base, and 4 bases had no gene match. CDR3 coding DNA: TGTGCCAGCAGCTTAGGTGTTAGCGGGAGCACAGATACGCAGTATTTT. Its translation is CASSLGVSGSTDTQYF.

The chain is built from TRBV6-5 and TRBJ1-2; 9 nucleotides line up with TRBD1. The CDR3 length is 14 residues. The germline V gene has CDR1 MNHEY and CDR2 SVGAGI. The junction had 3 bases not matched to a gene; V was cut back by 6 bases and J by 1 base. The CDR3 nucleotides are TGTGCCAGCAGAGACAGGGGGATTAACTATGGCTACACCTTC. It encodes CASRDRGINYGYTF.

This chain uses TRBV19 with TRBJ2-1, with 11 bases lining up with TRBD2. The CDR3 loop spans 17 amino acids. Germline V gives CDR1 LNHDA, CDR2 SQIVND (reference sequence). J lost 9 bases, V lost 3 bases, and 13 bases had no gene match. In DNA form, the CDR3 reads TGTGCCAGTAGTATCTCCGTCACTAGCGGGAGAGTGGGTGAGCAGTTCTTC. Its translation is CASSISVTSGRVGEQFF.

The rearrangement uses TRBV10-3 and TRBJ2-7; D may be TRBD2 (5 bases). In germline, CDR1 is ENHRY, CDR2 SYGVKD. Trimming shortened V by 7 bases and J by 4 bases, and 14 bases separated the two germline ends. The CDR3 totals 13 residues. Written as DNA, the CDR3 is TGTGCCATCAAGTCCGGGAACGATTACGAGCAGTACTTC. Its protein is CAIKSGNDYEQYF.

The chain carries TRBV27 and TRBJ1-5; D is undetermined. The CDR3 has 14 amino acids. V gave up 3 bases and J gave up 1 base, with 7 bases separating them. CDR1 is MNHEY, CDR2 SMNVEV, per germline (reference sequence). CDR3 nucleotide sequence: TGTGCCAGCAGTTTTACGGGGAGCAATCAGCCCCAGCATTTT. It specifies CASSFTGSNQPQHF.

This sequence joins TRBV19 and TRBJ1-2, with D possibly being TRBD1 (6 bases). Per the germline V gene, CDR1 is LNHDA and CDR2 is SQIVND (reference sequence). V lost 1 base to trimming and J lost 0 bases, with 9 bases between them. This CDR3 is built from 15 residues. CDR3 in amino acids: CASSIVPGANYGYTF. In DNA form, the CDR3 reads TGTGCCAGTAGTATAGTCCCAGGGGCTAACTATGGCTACACCTTC.

The V gene is TRBV10-3, the J gene TRBJ2-1, with D tentatively TRBD1 (6 bases). This CDR3 spans 18 amino acids. V lost 1 base to trimming and J lost 4 bases, with 20 bases between them. Per germline, CDR1 ENHRY and CDR2 SYGVKD. The CDR3 sequence: CAISELGRGSGVYNEQFF. The CDR3 DNA follows: TGTGCCATCAGTGAGTTGGGAAGGGGGAGCGGAGTATACAATGAGCAGTTCTTC.

V is TRBV28 and J is TRBJ2-1; 8 nucleotides line up with TRBD2. The ends lost 9 bases at V and 5 bases at J; junction bases unmatched: 3. Germline CDR1 reads MDHEN; CDR2 reads SYDVKM. The CDR3 is 12 residues long. DNA of the CDR3: TGTGCCAGTAGCGGGACTCACAATGAGCAGTTCTTC. Protein: CASSGTHNEQFF.

The J gene is TRBJ2-3, the V gene TRBV11-3; 7 nucleotides line up with TRBD2. Germline V gene sequence: CDR1 SGHNT, CDR2 YENEEA. The CDR3 is made up of 17 amino acids. V gave up 6 bases and J gave up 4 bases; unmatched junction bases: 16. CDR3 sequence reads: CASRNRRAGRSSDTQYF. The CDR3 DNA reads TGTGCCAGCAGAAACCGACGAGCGGGGAGGTCCTCAGATACGCAGTATTTT.

The chain joins TRBV18 to TRBJ1-1; D uncertain. V lost 0 bases and J lost 7, with 12 bases in between. Germline CDR1 and CDR2: KGHSH and LQKENI. The CDR3 runs to 14 residues. The CDR3 sequence: CASSPPSIDGEAFF. As DNA, the CDR3 is TGTGCCAGCTCACCACCAAGCATCGATGGTGAAGCTTTCTTT.

This chain uses TRBV20-1 with TRBJ2-7; D might be TRBD1 (5 bases). The CDR3 covers 11 residues. V lost 6 bases to trimming and J lost 4 bases, with 10 bases between them. Germline V gene lookup returns CDR1 DFQATT and CDR2 SNEGSKA (reference sequence). The CDR3 sequence is CSALSGYEQYF. CDR3 bases: TGCAGTGCCCTTTCAGGGTACGAGCAGTACTTC.

For the CDR3, the DNA is TGTGCCAGCAGAACGAGGACACTTGGAAACACCATATATTTT. It codes for CASRTRTLGNTIYF. The J gene is TRBJ1-3, the V gene TRBV7-2, with D possibly TRBD1 on 5 matching bases. The CDR3 loop spans 14 amino acids. Germline V gives CDR1 SGHTA, CDR2 FQGNSA. Trimming cost V 6 bases and J 3 bases, with 12 bases left between them.

The chain links TRBV28 to TRBJ1-2; 8 nucleotides align to TRBD1. The CDR3 is made up of 14 amino acids. Trimming at V came to 8 bases and at J to 6 bases, leaving 11 bases not matched to a gene. Germline assignment: CDR1 MDHEN and CDR2 SYDVKM. The CDR3 spells CASRAQGARNGYTF. CDR3 bases: TGTGCCAGCCGCGCCCAGGGGGCTAGGAATGGCTACACCTTC.

The chain recombines TRBV15 with TRBJ2-5; TRBD1 agrees at 10 bases. J was trimmed by 1 base and V by 3 bases; bases with no gene match: 5. Germline CDR1 reads LNHNV; CDR2 reads YYDKDF (reference sequence). The CDR3 spans 16 residues. This chain's CDR3 is CATSRMTGGRQETQYF. The CDR3 region has the DNA TGTGCCACCAGCAGGATGACAGGGGGCCGCCAAGAGACCCAGTACTTC.

The chain employs TRBV2 and TRBJ1-1; TRBD1 agrees at 8 bases. CDR3 length: 15 residues. Germline assignment: CDR1 SNHLY and CDR2 FYNNEI. The ends lost 6 bases at V and 2 bases at J; junction bases unmatched: 8. DNA of the CDR3: TGTGCCAGCAGACTGGGACAGGCCATAAACACTGAAGCTTTCTTT. This translates into CASRLGQAINTEAFF.

The V gene is TRBV5-4, the J gene TRBJ1-5; D is unclear. CDR3 length: 15 residues. Germline loops: CDR1 SGHNT, CDR2 YYREEE (reference sequence). V gave up 1 base and J gave up 3 bases, with 11 bases separating them. DNA for the CDR3: TGTGCCAGCAGCTTGTCTCCGGGTTTCAATCAGCCCCAGCATTTT. It codes for CASSLSPGFNQPQHF.

This chain joins TRBV7-8 and TRBJ2-7, with a weak D call TRBD1 (5 bases). This CDR3 contains 13 residues. V was shortened by 2 bases and J by 7 bases, with 12 bases between the two germline ends. From germline, CDR1 is SGHVS and CDR2 FQNEAQ. The CDR3 spells CASSLIGVEEQYF. The CDR3 nucleotides read TGTGCCAGCAGCTTAATAGGGGTGGAGGAGCAGTACTTC.

V gene TRBV5-5 combines with J gene TRBJ1-1, with D hard to call. V lost 2 bases and J lost 1, with 6 bases in between. This CDR3 has 13 residues. The germline gives CDR1 SGHKS, CDR2 YYEKEE (reference sequence). CDR3 DNA: TGTGCCAGCAGCTTAGGCGGGAACACTGAAGCTTTCTTT. It is translated as CASSLGGNTEAFF.

The CDR3 loop reads CASSYRQGAIVRGYTF. In DNA form, the CDR3 reads TGTGCCAGCAGTTACAGACAGGGGGCCATCGTTCGTGGCTACACCTTC. The chain couples TRBV7-9 to TRBJ1-2; 10 bases match TRBD1. Losses at the gene ends were 6 bases for V and 7 bases for J; bases not matched to a gene: 14. This CDR3 spans 16 amino acids. CDR1 SEHNR and CDR2 FQNEAQ come from the germline V gene (reference sequence).

This clone has more than one count but fewer than ten. The J gene is TRBJ2-7, the V gene TRBV6-5; 9 bases match TRBD1. CDR1 and CDR2 (germline): MNHEY, SVGAGI. The V and J ends lost 5 bases and 2 bases, in that order; junction bases with no gene match: 4. This CDR3 is 14 amino acids long. This chain's CDR3 is CASSQRQGAYEQYF. In DNA, the CDR3 is TGTGCCAGCAGTCAAAGACAGGGGGCCTACGAGCAGTACTTC.

This CDR3 reads CASSQGGYHEQYF. CDR3 coding DNA: TGTGCCAGCAGCCAAGGAGGGTACCACGAGCAGTACTTC. The chain combines TRBV3-1 (or the pseudogene TRBV3-2) with TRBJ2-7; a possible D gene is TRBD2 (5 bases). The germline V and J ends were trimmed by 1 base and 5 bases, with 9 bases remaining between them. The CDR3 extends over 13 amino acids. The germline V gene has CDR1 LGHDT and CDR2 YNNKEL (reference sequence).

The V call is TRBV2, the J call TRBJ1-5; possibly TRBD1 for D (6 bases). V lost 6 bases and J 7 bases, leaving 19 bases between the germline ends. Germline-derived CDR1 and CDR2 are SNHLY and FYNNEI. This CDR3 spans 15 amino acids. For the CDR3, the DNA is TGTGCCAGCAGCCTACAGGGTTCTGCACGCCAGCCCCAGCATTTT. This gives the protein CASSLQGSARQPQHF.

This chain connects TRBV30 to TRBJ2-3; D might be TRBD2 (6 bases). V dropped 0 bases and J dropped 2 bases, with 12 bases sitting between them. The CDR3 consists of 15 residues. Germline CDR1 GTSNPN, CDR2 SVGIG (reference sequence). This CDR3 is CAWSVGSGLTDTQYF. CDR3 DNA sequence: TGTGCCTGGAGTGTAGGTAGCGGTCTCACAGATACGCAGTATTTT.

The rearrangement uses TRBV10-3 and TRBJ2-1; 8 bases match TRBD2. J lost 2 bases, V lost 7 bases, and 16 bases had no gene match. Per the germline V gene, CDR1 is ENHRY and CDR2 is SYGVKD. The CDR3 is 18 residues long. Here the CDR3 DNA reads TGTGCCATCAAATCCTCGAGCGGGGGCCGCGAAACCTACAATGAGCAGTTCTTC. Protein product: CAIKSSSGGRETYNEQFF.

The chain joins TRBV29-1 to TRBJ1-2, with D possibly matching TRBD1 (5 bases). The CDR3 sequence is 13 residues long. CDR1 and CDR2 (germline): SQVTM, ANQGSEA. The germline V and J ends were trimmed by 7 bases and 2 bases, with 14 bases remaining between them. CDR3 residues: CSGRGESNYGYTF. CDR3 nucleotide sequence: TGCAGCGGTCGGGGGGAGTCCAACTATGGCTACACCTTC.

This clone was seen a single time. This chain uses TRBV12-5 with TRBJ2-1; 8 bases align to TRBD2. The CDR3 extends over 16 amino acids. The ends lost 5 bases at V and 11 bases at J; junction bases unmatched: 17. From germline, CDR1 is LGHNT and CDR2 FRNRAP. The CDR3 is CASGPPGSGTVLQQFF. DNA of the CDR3: TGTGCTAGTGGTCCTCCGGGTAGCGGGACCGTTCTGCAGCAGTTCTTC.

The chain has TRBV6-1 and TRBJ2-5, with a possible D match to TRBD2 (6 bases). V was clipped by 2 bases and J by 4 bases, with 14 bases between them. This CDR3 spans 15 amino acids. In germline, CDR1 is MNHNS, CDR2 SASEGT. The CDR3 spells CASSELGGIRETQYF. As DNA, the CDR3 is TGTGCCAGCAGTGAACTGGGCGGGATTCGAGAGACCCAGTACTTC.

The chain employs TRBV7-3 and TRBJ2-1, with unresolved D. This CDR3 spans 14 amino acids. The V gene lost 2 bases and the J gene lost 6 bases, with 11 bases spanning the gap. The germline gives CDR1 SGHTA, CDR2 FQGTGA. The CDR3 protein is CASSLAVGSNEQFF. CDR3 coding DNA: TGTGCCAGCAGCTTAGCAGTTGGCTCCAATGAGCAGTTCTTC.

This chain uses TRBV9 with TRBJ1-5, with TRBD1 identical over 8 bases. J was trimmed by 4 bases and V by 3 bases; bases with no gene match: 3. CDR3 length: 14 residues. CDR1 and CDR2 (germline): SGDLS, YYNGEE. In nucleotides, the CDR3 is TGTGCCAGCAGCGCAGACAGGGGTAATCAGCCCCAGCATTTT. Its translation is CASSADRGNQPQHF.

The chain uses TRBV11-2 and TRBJ1-5; no clear D gene. CDR1 is SGHAT and CDR2 is FQNNGV in the germline V gene. The CDR3 loop spans 14 amino acids. The ends were cut back, 2 bases at V and 3 bases at J, with 8 bases in the middle. The CDR3 loop is CASSLNGLNQPQHF. The CDR3 region has the DNA TGTGCCAGCAGCTTAAATGGACTCAATCAGCCCCAGCATTTT. The full variable domain, its missing parts supplied by reference TRBV11-2 and TRBJ1-5, is EAGVAQSPRYKIIEKRQSVAFWCNPISGHATLYWYQQILGQGPKLLIQFQNNGVVDDSQLPKDRFSAERLKGVDSTLKIQPAKLEDSAVYLCASSLNGLNQPQHFGDGTRLSIL.